This TCR beta chain was sequenced during a study of blood T cells in healthy people across ages. This CDR3 has 13 amino acids. The germline gives CDR1 DFQATT, CDR2 SNEGSKA (reference sequence). Together with a sample-barcoded 5' primer, a J-beta primer mix was included in a second PCR lasting about 6 to 11 cycles. Carrying 12 random nucleotides, a template-switch adaptor labeled each individual cDNA molecule. TCRdb fed the 5' RACE reads into MiXCR, producing one record per CDR3 protein. The table lists fewer than 650,000 distinct CDR3 sequences, over 25% of them singletons. Each donor was a healthy Caucasian individual from Russia, aged 6 to 90. This sample also belongs to another study, concerning T cells of mothers and their children. That paper notes: Donation came from three healthy Caucasian mothers together with their six children. Reads obtained per mother exceeded 10 million TCR beta CDR3 reads, with approximately 3 million obtained per child.

The V and J genes are TRBV20-1 and TRBJ2-5, with 7 bases fitting TRBD2. TRBJ2-1 matches the DNA end more closely, so the J call is doubtful. The sequence was collected from a boy between 2 and 10 years old in good health. The sample taken for sequencing was blood. The CDR3 region has the DNA TGCAGTGCTAGACTAGCGGCAATCGAGGGGCAGTTCTTC. This gives the protein CSARLAAIEGQFF.